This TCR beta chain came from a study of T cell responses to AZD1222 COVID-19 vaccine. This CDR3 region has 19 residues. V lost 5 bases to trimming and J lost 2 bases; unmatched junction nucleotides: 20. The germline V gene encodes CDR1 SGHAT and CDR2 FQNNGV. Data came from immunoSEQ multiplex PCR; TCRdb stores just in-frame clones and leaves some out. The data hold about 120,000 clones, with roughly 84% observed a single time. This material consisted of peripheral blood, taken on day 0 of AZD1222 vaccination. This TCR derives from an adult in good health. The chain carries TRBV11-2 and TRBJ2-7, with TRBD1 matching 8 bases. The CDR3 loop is CASSPRTGMTRWKTYEQYF. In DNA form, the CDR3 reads TGTGCCAGCAGCCCGAGGACAGGGATGACTAGGTGGAAGACCTACGAGCAGTACTTC.